These T cell receptor beta chains were read from a single sample in a study of shared clonotypes between healthy human individuals. Measured with immunoSEQ multiplex PCR; TCRdb has only the in-frame clones, and not every one. The data show under 1,100,000 clones, around 76% seen once. The sequenced material came from memory CD4+ T cells sorted from blood. Every receptor here comes from a man between 18 and 29 years old in good health. Both conserved end residues are part of each CDR3. The D gene is left open where the match is weak. Only some rows state a clone size, as once, few, many or a class for expanded clones.

v_call	d_call	j_call	clone_size	cdr3_nt	cdr3_aa
TRBV18	.	TRBJ2-2	.	TGTGCCAGCTCACCCCTGGAGGGAACCGGGGAGCTGTTTTTT	CASSPLEGTGELFF
TRBV7-2	TRBD2	TRBJ2-1	.	TGTGCCAGCAGTTACGGGACTAGTTGGCACAATGAGCAGTTCTTC	CASSYGTSWHNEQFF
TRBV30	.	TRBJ2-7	.	TGTGCCTGGAGTGTAGCGTACGAGCAGTACTTC	CAWSVAYEQYF
TRBV28	.	TRBJ1-4	.	TGTGCCAGCAGCCGGACCGGGGGGGGCGTGGAAAAACTGTTTTTT	CASSRTGGGVEKLFF
TRBV2	TRBD1	TRBJ2-5	.	TGTGCCAGCAGTTCAGGGGGATTCGAGGAGACCCAGTACTTC	CASSSGGFEETQYF
TRBV6-5	.	TRBJ1-2	.	TGTGCCAGCAGTTACTCGAGGCTGACCAACTATGGCTACACCTTC	CASSYSRLTNYGYTF
TRBV2	.	TRBJ2-1	.	TGTGCCAGCAGGGTCGATGAGCAGTTCTTC	CASRVDEQFF
TRBV7-8	.	TRBJ2-3	.	TGTGCCAGCAGCCTGGGGGACCCCAAACAGTCACAGTATTTT	CASSLGDPKQSQYF
TRBV6-4	TRBD1	TRBJ1-2	.	TGTGCCAGCAGTGACTCGGGGCAGGGGGCAAGCTACACCTTC	CASSDSGQGASYTF
TRBV7-2	.	TRBJ1-1	.	TGTGCCAGCAGCCCTGGACAGAGGAACACTGAAGCTTTCTTT	CASSPGQRNTEAFF
TRBV7-9	.	TRBJ2-2	once	TGTGCCAGCAGCTTTATCAGGGACACCGGGGAGCTGTTTTTT	CASSFIRDTGELFF
TRBV6-6	.	TRBJ2-7	.	TGTGCCAGCAGTTACTCGGATAGGGGAGCCGGGGAGCAGTACTTC	CASSYSDRGAGEQYF
TRBV2	TRBD1	TRBJ1-5	.	TGTGCCAGCAATCGATACGCGGGACAGGGAACCCGTGGCCATCAGCCCCAGCATTTT	CASNRYAGQGTRGHQPQHF
TRBV18	TRBD1	TRBJ1-5	few	TGTGCCAGCTCACCAGGACAGGGGAATCAGCCCCAGCATTTT	CASSPGQGNQPQHF
TRBV2	.	TRBJ1-1	few	TGTGCCAGCAGTCTCCGGACTGAAGCTTTCTTT	CASSLRTEAFF
TRBV9	TRBD2	TRBJ2-3	.	TGTGCCAGCAGCGGGGCGGGGGACCGCACAGATACGCAGTATTTT	CASSGAGDRTDTQYF
TRBV6-5	TRBD1	TRBJ1-2	.	TGTGCCAGCAGCACTAGACAGGGTAACTATGGCTACACCTTC	CASSTRQGNYGYTF
TRBV11-2	.	TRBJ2-1	.	TGTGCCAGCAGCTTAGAAGGCCTCCCCCACAATGAGCAGTTCTTC	CASSLEGLPHNEQFF
TRBV19	TRBD1	TRBJ1-6	.	TGTGCCAGTACCTTGGGGACAGGGAATTCGCCCCTCCACTTT	CASTLGTGNSPLHF
TRBV5-1	.	TRBJ2-5	.	TGCGCCAGCGGGGAAGAGACCCAGTACTTC	CASGEETQYF
TRBV25-1	TRBD2	TRBJ2-3	.	TGTGCCAGCAGTGAAAAACGGGAGGCGTGGGGCACAGATACGCAGTATTTT	CASSEKREAWGTDTQYF
TRBV2	TRBD1	TRBJ1-1	.	TGTGCCAGCAGACCGGGACAGGGGGGAAAAAACACTGAAGCTTTCTTT	CASRPGQGGKNTEAFF
TRBV30	TRBD1	TRBJ2-4	.	TGTGCCTGGAGCCCGATAGGTCCCGGGACAGCGAGCAAAAACATTCAGTACTTC	CAWSPIGPGTASKNIQYF
TRBV6-5	.	TRBJ1-2	.	TGTGCCAGCAGCAGATCAGGGACCCACTATGGCTACACCTTC	CASSRSGTHYGYTF
TRBV6-5	.	TRBJ2-3	.	TGTGCCAGCAGGACGGGGGAGGGGGCCACAGATACGCAGTATTTT	CASRTGEGATDTQYF
TRBV20-1	.	TRBJ2-7	.	TGCAGTGCCCAACATCGCGACGAGCAGTACTTC	CSAQHRDEQYF
TRBV6-5	.	TRBJ1-6	.	TGTGCCAGCAGTTACTCGATGTCCGGATATAATTCACCCCTCCACTTT	CASSYSMSGYNSPLHF
TRBV2	.	TRBJ2-6	few	TGTGCCAGCACCATGGACAGGTGGAGGGGGGTCCTGACTTTC	CASTMDRWRGVLTF
TRBV5-1	TRBD2	TRBJ2-3	.	TGCGCCAGCTCGAGCGGGAGCGGAGATACGCAGTATTTT	CASSSGSGDTQYF
TRBV12-5	TRBD2	TRBJ2-5	.	TGTGCTAGTGCCAGAAGTCCTAGCGGGTATCAAGAGACCCAGTACTTC	CASARSPSGYQETQYF
TRBV21-1	.	TRBJ2-5	.	TGTGCCAGCGGTAGACAGACACAAGAGACCCAGTACTTC	CASGRQTQETQYF
TRBV25-1	.	TRBJ1-2	.	TGTGCCAGCAGTGAATTTTTCACACCGCACGAAGGCTACACCTTC	CASSEFFTPHEGYTF
TRBV4-2	.	TRBJ1-2	.	TGTGCCAGCAGCCAAGGGGCGAACAATAACTATGGCTACACCTTC	CASSQGANNNYGYTF
TRBV4-1	TRBD1	TRBJ1-4	.	TGCGCCAGCAGCCAAGGTCAAGGGGGCGGTTTTGAAAAACTGTTTTTT	CASSQGQGGGFEKLFF
TRBV29-1	.	TRBJ2-5	.	TGCAGCGTTGACTACACGGGCCAAGAGACCCAGTACTTC	CSVDYTGQETQYF
TRBV6-5	.	TRBJ1-1	.	TGTGCCAGCAGTTCAGGGACCTTGGGTAACACTGAAGCTTTCTTT	CASSSGTLGNTEAFF
TRBV5-1	.	TRBJ1-1	few	TGCGCCAGCAGCTTGTCACAGGGGAACACTGAAGCTTTCTTT	CASSLSQGNTEAFF
TRBV5-1	TRBD2	TRBJ2-1	.	TGCGCCAGCAGCGGCGGGACTAGCGGGAGTGATGAGCAGTTCTTC	CASSGGTSGSDEQFF
TRBV30	.	TRBJ2-7	.	TGTGCCTGGAGCGTTGGGGGTTCTAGTATCTCCTACGAGCAGTACTTC	CAWSVGGSSISYEQYF
TRBV5-4	TRBD2	TRBJ2-1	.	TGTGCCAGCAGCCCGGAGGCTAGCGGGGGGGCTGGTGAGCAGTTCTTC	CASSPEASGGAGEQFF
TRBV5-1	.	TRBJ1-4	.	TGCGCCAGCAGCTTGATTGGGGGAATTAATGAAAAACTGTTTTTT	CASSLIGGINEKLFF
TRBV5-1	.	TRBJ1-1	.	TGCGCCAGCAGCTTTACAGGGCAGAACACTGAAGCTTTCTTT	CASSFTGQNTEAFF
TRBV27	.	TRBJ1-6	.	TGTGCCAGCGCCCCCCCCGGGGGCGGCTCACCCCTCCACTTT	CASAPPGGGSPLHF
TRBV6-6	TRBD2	TRBJ2-7	once	TGTGCCAGCAGACCAGGCGGGGGATCCTTCTACGAGCAGTACTTC	CASRPGGGSFYEQYF